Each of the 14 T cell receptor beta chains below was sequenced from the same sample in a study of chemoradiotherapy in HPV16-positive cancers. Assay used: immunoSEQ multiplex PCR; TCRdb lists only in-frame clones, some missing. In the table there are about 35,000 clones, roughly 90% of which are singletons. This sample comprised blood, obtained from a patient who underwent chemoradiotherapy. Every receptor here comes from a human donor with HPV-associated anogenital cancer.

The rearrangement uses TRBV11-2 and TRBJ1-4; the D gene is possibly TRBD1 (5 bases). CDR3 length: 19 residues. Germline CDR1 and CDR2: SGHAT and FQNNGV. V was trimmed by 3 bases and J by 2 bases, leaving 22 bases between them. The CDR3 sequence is CASSFGGLAASGTNEKLFF. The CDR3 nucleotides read TGTGCCAGCAGCTTCGGGGGTTTGGCCGCGTCGGGGACTAATGAAAAACTGTTTTTT.

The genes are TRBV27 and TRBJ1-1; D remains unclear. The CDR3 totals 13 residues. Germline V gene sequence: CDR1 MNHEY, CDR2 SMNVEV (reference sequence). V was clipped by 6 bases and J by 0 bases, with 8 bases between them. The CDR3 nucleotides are TGTGCCAGCAGGGAGACGGTGAACACTGAAGCTTTCTTT. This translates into CASRETVNTEAFF.

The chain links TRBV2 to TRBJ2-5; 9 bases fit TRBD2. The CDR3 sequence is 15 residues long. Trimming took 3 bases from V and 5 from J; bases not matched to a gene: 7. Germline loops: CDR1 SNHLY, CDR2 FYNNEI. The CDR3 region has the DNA TGTGCCAGCAGTGAGTGGCGGGGGGGCGGCGAGACCCAGTACTTC. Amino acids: CASSEWRGGGETQYF.

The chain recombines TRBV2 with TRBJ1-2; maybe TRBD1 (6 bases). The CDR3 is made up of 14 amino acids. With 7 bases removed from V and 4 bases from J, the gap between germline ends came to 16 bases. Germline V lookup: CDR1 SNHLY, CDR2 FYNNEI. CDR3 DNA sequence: TGTGCCAGCAACAAGGGGGGGCCTGGCTATGGCTACACCTTC. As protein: CASNKGGPGYGYTF. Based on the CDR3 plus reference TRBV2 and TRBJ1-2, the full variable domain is EPEVTQTPSHQVTQMGQEVILRCVPISNHLYFYWYRQILGQKVEFLVSFYNNEISEKSEIFDDQFSVERPDGSNFTLKIRSTKLEDSAMYFCASNKGGPGYGYTFGSGTRLTVV.

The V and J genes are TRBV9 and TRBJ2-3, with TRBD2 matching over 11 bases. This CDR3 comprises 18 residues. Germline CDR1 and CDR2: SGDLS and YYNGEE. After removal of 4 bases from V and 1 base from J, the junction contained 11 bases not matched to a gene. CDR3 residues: CASSPPLLAGDRTDTQYF. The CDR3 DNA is TGTGCCAGCAGCCCTCCCCTACTAGCGGGGGACCGCACAGATACGCAGTATTTT.

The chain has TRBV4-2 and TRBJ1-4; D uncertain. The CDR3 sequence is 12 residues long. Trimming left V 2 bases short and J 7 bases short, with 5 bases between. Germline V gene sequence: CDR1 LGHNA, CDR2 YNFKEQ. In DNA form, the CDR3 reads TGTGCCAGCAGCCAATATACTGAAAAACTGTTTTTT. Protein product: CASSQYTEKLFF.

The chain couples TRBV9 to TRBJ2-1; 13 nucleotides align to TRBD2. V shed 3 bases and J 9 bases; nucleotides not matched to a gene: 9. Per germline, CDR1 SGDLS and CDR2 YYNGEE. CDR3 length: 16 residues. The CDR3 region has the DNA TGTGCCAGCAGCGGTACTAGCGGGGGGGCCTTTCTTGAGCAGTTCTTC. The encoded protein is CASSGTSGGAFLEQFF.

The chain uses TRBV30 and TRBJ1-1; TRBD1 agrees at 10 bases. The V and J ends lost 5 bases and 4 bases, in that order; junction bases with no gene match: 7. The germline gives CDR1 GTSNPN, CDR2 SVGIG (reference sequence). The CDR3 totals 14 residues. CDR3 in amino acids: CAWDRGPAGTEAFF. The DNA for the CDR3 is TGTGCCTGGGACAGGGGGCCGGCGGGCACTGAAGCTTTCTTT. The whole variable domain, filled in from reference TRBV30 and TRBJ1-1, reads SQTIHQWPATLVQPVGSPLSLECTVEGTSNPNLYWYRQAAGRGLQLLFYSVGIGQISSEVPQNLSASRPQDRQFILSSKKLLLSDSGFYLCAWDRGPAGTEAFFGQGTRLTVV.

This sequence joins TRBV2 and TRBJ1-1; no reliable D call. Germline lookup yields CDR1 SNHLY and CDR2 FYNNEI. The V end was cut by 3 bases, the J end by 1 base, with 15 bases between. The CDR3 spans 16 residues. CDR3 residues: CASSDEGRLRNTEAFF. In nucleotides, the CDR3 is TGTGCCAGCAGTGACGAGGGCCGTTTGAGGAACACTGAAGCTTTCTTT.

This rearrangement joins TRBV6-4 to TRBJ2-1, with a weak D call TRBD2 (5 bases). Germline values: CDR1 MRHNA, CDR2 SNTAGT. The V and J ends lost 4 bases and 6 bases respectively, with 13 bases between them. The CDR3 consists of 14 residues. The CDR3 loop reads CASSGSGESNEQFF. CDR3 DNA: TGTGCCAGCAGTGGGTCCGGGGAATCCAATGAGCAGTTCTTC.

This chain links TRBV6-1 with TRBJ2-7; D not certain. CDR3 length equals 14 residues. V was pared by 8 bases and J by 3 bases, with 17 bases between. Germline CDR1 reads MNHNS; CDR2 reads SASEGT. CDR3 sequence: CASCDIGAYYEQYF. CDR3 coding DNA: TGTGCCAGCTGCGACATAGGCGCCTACTACGAGCAGTACTTC.

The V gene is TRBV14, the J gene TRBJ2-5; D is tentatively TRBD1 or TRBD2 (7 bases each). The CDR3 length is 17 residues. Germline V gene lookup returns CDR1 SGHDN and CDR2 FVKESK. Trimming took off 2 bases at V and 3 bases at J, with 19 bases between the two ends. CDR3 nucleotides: TGTGCCAGCAGCCAATCATGGGGGAGGGGGCCGGAAGAGACCCAGTACTTC. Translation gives CASSQSWGRGPEETQYF.

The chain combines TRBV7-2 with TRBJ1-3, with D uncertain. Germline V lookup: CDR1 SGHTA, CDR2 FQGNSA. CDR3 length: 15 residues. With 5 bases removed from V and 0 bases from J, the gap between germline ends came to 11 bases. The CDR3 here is CASSPRHLSGNTIYF. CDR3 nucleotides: TGTGCCAGCAGCCCTCGACACCTCTCTGGAAACACCATATATTTT.

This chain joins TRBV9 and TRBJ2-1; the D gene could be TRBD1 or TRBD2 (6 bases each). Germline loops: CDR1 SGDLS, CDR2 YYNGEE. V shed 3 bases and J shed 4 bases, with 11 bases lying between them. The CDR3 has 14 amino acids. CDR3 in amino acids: CASSGGARYNEQFF. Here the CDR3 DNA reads TGTGCCAGCAGCGGGGGGGCAAGGTACAATGAGCAGTTCTTC.